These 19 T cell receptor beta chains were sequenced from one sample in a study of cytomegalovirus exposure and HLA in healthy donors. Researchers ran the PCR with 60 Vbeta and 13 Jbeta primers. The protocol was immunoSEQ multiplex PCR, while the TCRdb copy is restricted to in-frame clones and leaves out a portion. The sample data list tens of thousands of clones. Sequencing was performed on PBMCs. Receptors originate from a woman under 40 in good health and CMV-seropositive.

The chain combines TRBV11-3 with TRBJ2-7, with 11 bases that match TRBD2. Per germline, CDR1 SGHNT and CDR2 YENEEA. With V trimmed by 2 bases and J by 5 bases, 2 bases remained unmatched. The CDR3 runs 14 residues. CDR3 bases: TGTGCCAGCAGCTTAAAACTAGCGGGAGACGAGCAGTACTTC. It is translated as CASSLKLAGDEQYF. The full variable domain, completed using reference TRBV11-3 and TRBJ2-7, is EAGVVQSPRYKIIEKKQPVAFWCNPISGHNTLYWYLQNLGQGPELLIRYENEEAVDDSQLPKDRFSAERLKGVDSTLKIQPAELGDSAVYLCASSLKLAGDEQYFGPGTRLTVT.

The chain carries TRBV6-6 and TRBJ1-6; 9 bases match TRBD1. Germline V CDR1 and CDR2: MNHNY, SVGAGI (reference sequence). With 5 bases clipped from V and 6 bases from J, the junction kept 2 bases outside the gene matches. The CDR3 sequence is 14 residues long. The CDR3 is CASSADRGNSPLHF. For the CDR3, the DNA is TGTGCCAGCAGTGCGGACAGGGGTAATTCACCCCTCCACTTT.

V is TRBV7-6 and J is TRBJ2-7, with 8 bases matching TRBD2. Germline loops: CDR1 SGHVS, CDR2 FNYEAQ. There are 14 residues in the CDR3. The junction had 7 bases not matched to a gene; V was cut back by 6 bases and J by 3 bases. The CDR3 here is CASSSGGPDYEQYF. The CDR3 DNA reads TGTGCCAGCAGTTCGGGGGGGCCGGACTACGAGCAGTACTTC.

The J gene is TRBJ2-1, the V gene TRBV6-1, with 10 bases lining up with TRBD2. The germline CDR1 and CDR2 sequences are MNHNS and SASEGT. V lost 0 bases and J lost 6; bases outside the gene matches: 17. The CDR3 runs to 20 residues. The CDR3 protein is CASSEALGSGGPRVFNEQFF. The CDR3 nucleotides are TGTGCCAGCAGTGAAGCCCTGGGTAGCGGGGGGCCACGAGTTTTCAATGAGCAGTTCTTC.

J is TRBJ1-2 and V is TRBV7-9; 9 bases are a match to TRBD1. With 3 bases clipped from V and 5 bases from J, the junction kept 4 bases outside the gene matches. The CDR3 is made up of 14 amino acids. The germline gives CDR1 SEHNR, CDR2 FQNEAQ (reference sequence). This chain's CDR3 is CASSLGQGFYGYTF. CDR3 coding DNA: TGTGCCAGCAGCTTGGGACAGGGATTTTATGGCTACACCTTC. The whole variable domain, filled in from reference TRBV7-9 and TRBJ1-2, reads DTGVSQNPRHKITKRGQNVTFRCDPISEHNRLYWYRQTLGQGPEFLTYFQNEAQLEKSRLLSDRFSAERPKGSFSTLEIQRTEQGDSAMYLCASSLGQGFYGYTFGSGTRLTVV.

The chain's CDR3 is CASRLGASDGYTF. CDR3 sequence (DNA): TGTGCCTCAAGGTTGGGGGCGAGCGATGGCTACACCTTC. The gene calls are TRBV30 and TRBJ1-2; the D gene is possibly TRBD1 (6 bases). Germline assignment: CDR1 GTSNPN and CDR2 SVGIG (reference sequence). Trimming took off 7 bases at V and 6 bases at J, with 18 bases between the two ends. The CDR3 has 13 amino acids.

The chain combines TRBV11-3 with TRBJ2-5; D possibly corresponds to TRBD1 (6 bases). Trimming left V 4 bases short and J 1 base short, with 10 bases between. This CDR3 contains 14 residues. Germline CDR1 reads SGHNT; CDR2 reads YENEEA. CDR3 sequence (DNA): TGTGCCAGCAGCTCTCTCAGGGGCCAAGAGACCCAGTACTTC. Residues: CASSSLRGQETQYF.

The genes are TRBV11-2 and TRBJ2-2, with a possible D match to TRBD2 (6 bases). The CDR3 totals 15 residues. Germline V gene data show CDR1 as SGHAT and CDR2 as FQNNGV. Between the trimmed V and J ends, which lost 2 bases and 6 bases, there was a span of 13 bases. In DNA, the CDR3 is TGTGCCAGCAGCTTACCGACTAGTATTTCCGGGGAGCTGTTTTTT. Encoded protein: CASSLPTSISGELFF.

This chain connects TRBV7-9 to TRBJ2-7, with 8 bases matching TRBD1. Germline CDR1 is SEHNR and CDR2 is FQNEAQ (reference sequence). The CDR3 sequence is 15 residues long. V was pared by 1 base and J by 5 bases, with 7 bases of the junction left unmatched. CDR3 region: CASSLVGQGADEQYF. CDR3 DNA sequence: TGTGCCAGCAGCTTAGTAGGGCAGGGGGCCGACGAGCAGTACTTC.

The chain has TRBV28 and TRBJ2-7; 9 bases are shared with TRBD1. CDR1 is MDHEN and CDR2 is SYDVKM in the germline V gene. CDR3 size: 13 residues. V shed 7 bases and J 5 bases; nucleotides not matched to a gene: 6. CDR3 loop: CASKNRGHDEQYF. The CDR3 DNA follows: TGTGCCAGCAAAAACAGGGGGCATGACGAGCAGTACTTC.

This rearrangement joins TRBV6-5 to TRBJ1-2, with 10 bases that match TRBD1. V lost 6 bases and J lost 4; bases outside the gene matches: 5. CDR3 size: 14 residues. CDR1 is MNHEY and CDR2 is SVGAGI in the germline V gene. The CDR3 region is CASRLGQGIYGYTF. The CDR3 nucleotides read TGTGCCAGCAGGTTGGGACAGGGGATCTATGGCTACACCTTC.

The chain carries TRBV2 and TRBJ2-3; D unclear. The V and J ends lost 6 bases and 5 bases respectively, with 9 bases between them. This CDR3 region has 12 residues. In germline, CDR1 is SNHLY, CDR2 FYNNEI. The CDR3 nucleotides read TGTGCCAGCAGCCCAAATAGAGATACGCAGTATTTT. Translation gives CASSPNRDTQYF.

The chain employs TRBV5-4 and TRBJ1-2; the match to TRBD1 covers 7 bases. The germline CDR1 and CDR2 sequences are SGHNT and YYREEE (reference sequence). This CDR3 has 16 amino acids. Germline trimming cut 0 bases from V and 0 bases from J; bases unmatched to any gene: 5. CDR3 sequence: CASSLVGGASNYGYTF. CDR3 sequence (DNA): TGTGCCAGCAGCTTGGTAGGGGGCGCTTCTAACTATGGCTACACCTTC.

CDR3 nucleotide sequence: TGTGCCAGCAGAGGAGACAGGGTCTGGTACTTC. Translating gives CASRGDRVWYF. The V gene is TRBV28, the J gene TRBJ2-7; TRBD1 agrees at 7 bases. Germline V CDR1 and CDR2: MDHEN, SYDVKM. Trimming removed 6 bases from V and 12 bases from J; junction bases left unmatched: 8. The CDR3 contains 11 residues. Filled out from reference TRBV28 and TRBJ2-7, the complete variable domain reads DVKVTQSSRYLVKRTGEKVFLECVQDMDHENMFWYRQDPGLGLRLIYFSYDVKMKEKGDIPEGYSVSREKKERFSLILESASTNQTSMYLCASRGDRVWYFGPGTRLTVT.

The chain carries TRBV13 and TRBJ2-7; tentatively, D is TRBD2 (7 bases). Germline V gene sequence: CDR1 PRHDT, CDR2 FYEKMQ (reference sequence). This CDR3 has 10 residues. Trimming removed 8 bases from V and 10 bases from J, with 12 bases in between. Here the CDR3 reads CASVWGGQYF. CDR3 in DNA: TGTGCCAGCGTGTGGGGGGGCCAGTACTTC.

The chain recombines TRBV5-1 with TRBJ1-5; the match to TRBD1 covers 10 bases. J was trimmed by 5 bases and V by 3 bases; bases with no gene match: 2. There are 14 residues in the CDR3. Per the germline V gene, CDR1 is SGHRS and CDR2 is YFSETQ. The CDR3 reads CASSWGTGDQPQHF. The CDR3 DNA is TGCGCCAGCAGCTGGGGGACAGGGGATCAGCCCCAGCATTTT.

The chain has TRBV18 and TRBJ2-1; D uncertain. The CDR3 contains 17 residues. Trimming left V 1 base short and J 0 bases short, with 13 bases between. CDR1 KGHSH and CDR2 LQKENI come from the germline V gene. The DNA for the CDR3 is TGTGCCAGCTCACCACAATCCGATCATAGCTCCTACAATGAGCAGTTCTTC. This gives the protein CASSPQSDHSSYNEQFF.

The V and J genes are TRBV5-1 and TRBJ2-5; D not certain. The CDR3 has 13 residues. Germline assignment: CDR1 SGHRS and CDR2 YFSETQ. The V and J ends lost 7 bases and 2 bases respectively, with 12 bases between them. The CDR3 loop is CASREAVQETQYF. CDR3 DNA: TGCGCCAGCCGAGAGGCAGTACAAGAGACCCAGTACTTC. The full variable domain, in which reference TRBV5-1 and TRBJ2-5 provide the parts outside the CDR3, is KAGVTQTPRYLIKTRGQQVTLSCSPISGHRSVSWYQQTPGQGLQFLFEYFSETQRNKGNFPGRFSGRQFSNSRSEMNVSTLELGDSALYLCASREAVQETQYFGPGTRLLVL.

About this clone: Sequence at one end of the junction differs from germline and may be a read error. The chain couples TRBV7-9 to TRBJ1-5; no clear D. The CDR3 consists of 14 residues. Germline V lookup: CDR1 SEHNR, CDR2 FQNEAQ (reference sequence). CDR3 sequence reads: CASSVDDSNQHQHF. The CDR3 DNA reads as TGTGCCAGCAGTGTAGATGATAGCAATCAGCACCAGCATTTT.